Sequencing of this T cell receptor (beta chain) was carried out in a study of blood T cell repertoires in COVID-19. At the level of the study: Researchers got acute and convalescent COVID-19 samples from the United States, Italy and Spain.

The germline CDR1 and CDR2 sequences are SGHTA and FQGNSA. The V and J ends lost 5 bases and 1 base, in that order; junction bases with no gene match: 4. There are 15 residues in the CDR3. Profiling relied on immunoSEQ multiplex PCR, and the TCRdb table lists in-frame clones only, not all of them. The sample carries approximately 180,000 clones, approximately 85% recorded once. This TCR came from a man aged 55 to 70 with acute or convalescent COVID-19. V usage is TRBV7-2 and J usage is TRBJ1-1; 10 bases are shared with TRBD1. The sample comprised peripheral blood. CDR3 sequence (DNA): TGTGCCAGCAGCCGTCGACAGGGGGCGAACACTGAAGCTTTCTTT. This gives the protein CASSRRQGANTEAFF.